This T cell receptor (beta chain) was recorded in a study of shared clonotypes between healthy human individuals. Points from the study as a whole: Non-shared clonotypes had lower generation probabilities than those shared by all four donors. Large sequencing depth failed to make sorted-subset sequencing complete, rarefaction showed.

As regards this clone: What it binds is not known.

Data came from immunoSEQ multiplex PCR; TCRdb stores just in-frame clones and leaves some out. The sample holds 650,000 to 800,000 clones, around 77% seen once. This CDR3 spans 16 amino acids. The V end lost 5 bases, the J end lost 0 bases, and 14 bases lay between the germline ends. Germline values: CDR1 LNHDA, CDR2 SQIVND (reference sequence). Material: memory CD4+ T cells sorted from blood. As for subset: CD45RA-negative fraction. V is TRBV19 and J is TRBJ1-3; no reliable D call. This receptor was obtained from a woman in her twenties or thirties in good health. In DNA form, the CDR3 reads TGTGCCAGTAGTGAGCGGGATTCCCCCTCTGGAAACACCATATATTTT. This encodes CASSERDSPSGNTIYF. Drawing the rest from reference TRBV19 and TRBJ1-3, the complete variable domain is DGGITQSPKYLFRKEGQNVTLSCEQNLNHDAMYWYRQDPGQGLRLIYYSQIVNDFQKGDIAEGYSVSREKKESFPLTVTSAQKNPTAFYLCASSERDSPSGNTIYFGEGSWLTVV.